Listed here are 5 T cell receptor beta chains from one sample, sequenced in a study of blood T cell repertoires in COVID-19. The table came from immunoSEQ multiplex PCR; TCRdb's copy has only in-frame clones and leaves some out. Here the sample spans about 170,000 clones, around four fifths being singletons. Material for sequencing was PBMCs or T cells enriched from blood (not recorded which). These receptor sequences come from a woman between 50 and 59 years old who had recovered from COVID-19.

This sequence joins TRBV7-9 and TRBJ1-4; D not certain. This CDR3 is built from 14 residues. V was pared by 10 bases and J by 8 bases, with 20 bases between. Germline V lookup: CDR1 SEHNR, CDR2 FQNEAQ (reference sequence). CDR3 DNA: TGTGCCACCTCCGATAGCGGCCCGGCGGAAAAACTGTTTTTT. This gives the protein CATSDSGPAEKLFF.

The chain recombines TRBV5-1 with TRBJ2-3, with no clear D. Germline assignment: CDR1 SGHRS and CDR2 YFSETQ. This CDR3 contains 13 residues. The germline V and J ends were trimmed by 4 bases and 6 bases, with 12 bases remaining between them. This CDR3 reads CASSEKQWDTQYF. The CDR3 nucleotides are TGCGCCAGCAGCGAAAAACAATGGGATACGCAGTATTTT.

The chain uses TRBV19 and TRBJ2-1, with 8 bases identical to TRBD2. Germline values: CDR1 LNHDA, CDR2 SQIVND (reference sequence). This CDR3 is 15 amino acids long. Trimming took 4 bases from V and 6 from J; bases not matched to a gene: 8. The chain's CDR3 is CASSTDSGILNEQFF. The CDR3 DNA reads TGTGCCAGTAGTACCGATAGCGGGATTCTCAATGAGCAGTTCTTC.

The rearrangement joins TRBV28 to TRBJ1-4, with D hard to call. There are 12 residues in the CDR3. The germline gives CDR1 MDHEN, CDR2 SYDVKM. Trimming left V 7 bases short and J 5 bases short, with 8 bases between. CDR3 nucleotides: TGTGCCAGCACAGGTTTAAATGAAAAACTGTTTTTT. Its protein is CASTGLNEKLFF. The variable domain in full, completed from reference TRBV28 and TRBJ1-4, reads DVKVTQSSRYLVKRTGEKVFLECVQDMDHENMFWYRQDPGLGLRLIYFSYDVKMKEKGDIPEGYSVSREKKERFSLILESASTNQTSMYLCASTGLNEKLFFGSGTQLSVL.

The gene calls are TRBV18 and TRBJ2-5; D might be TRBD2 (5 bases). Trimming removed 0 bases from V and 3 bases from J, with 8 bases in between. The CDR3 covers 14 residues. Germline lookup yields CDR1 KGHSH and CDR2 LQKENI. CDR3 nucleotides: TGTGCCAGCTCACCACCCCGGGGTGAAGAGACCCAGTACTTC. The encoded protein is CASSPPRGEETQYF.